The sequence of this TCR beta chain was determined in a study of spatial heterogeneity in lung cancer. Study overall: About 73 TRACERx patients with early, untreated non-small cell lung cancer donated samples. In cases with available follow-up PBMC samples, these were sequenced at a median of roughly 23 months after resection.

TCRdb itself ran the 5' RACE reads through MiXCR, one entry per CDR3 protein. Of over 70,000 distinct CDR3 sequences in the sample, about 8.2% were seen once. This clonotype was recorded many times. Regarding time point: blood at routine non-recurrence follow-up after resection. The receptor comes from a female donor with early-stage non-small cell lung cancer. This material consisted of PBMCs, taken at follow-up.

The CDR3 is CASSLKDSQETQYF. The CDR3 bases are TGTGCCAGCAGCTTGAAAGACTCCCAAGAGACCCAGTACTTC. The V and J genes are TRBV5-4 and TRBJ2-5; D gene uncertain. Per the germline V gene, CDR1 is SGHNT and CDR2 is YYREEE (reference sequence). This CDR3 is built from 14 residues. V lost 1 base, J lost 1 base, and 8 bases lay in between.